Given below is one TCR beta chain in context. The antigen is unknown. One end of the junction does not line up with germline, which may come from a read error. This sample was taken from a study of blood T cells in healthy people across ages. Study information: Per every two T cells, about one barcoded beta molecule was captured by template switching.

General observations from the study: In the absence of known donor CMV status, changes in expanded clonotypes were possibly confounded.

Next came a second PCR, run for about 7 to 12 cycles, which used a sample-barcoded 5' primer along with a J-beta primer mix. Every cDNA was tagged by a template-switch adaptor with 12 random nucleotides. Every sample returned 2.5 million or more CDR3-containing paired-end reads. TCRdb processed the 5' RACE reads anew with MiXCR; each CDR3 protein has one entry. The sample contains roughly 1,500,000 distinct CDR3 sequences, about 35% of which appear only once. Germline V gene sequence: CDR1 MNHEY, CDR2 SVGAGI. The CDR3 loop spans 15 amino acids. The chain is built from TRBV6-5 and TRBJ1-5; 7 bases fit TRBD1. Sequencing was performed on blood. This TCR derives from a woman in her 30s in good health. The CDR3 reads CASSNSQGSGQPQHF. The CDR3 region has the DNA TGTGCCAGCAGTAACTCACAGGGGTCGGGTCAGCCCCAGCATTTT.